The clone carrying this T cell receptor beta chain was seen repeatedly, ten times or more. Authors of the study amplified TCR beta CDR3 regions from RNA transcripts. In the first-round RT-PCR of the TCR CDR3, the HTBI primer set was used. TCRdb passed the multiplex PCR reads through MiXCR, listing each CDR3 protein once. This repertoire shows 200,000 to 250,000 distinct CDR3 sequences, roughly 17% found once; its top ten account for under 65%. This sample was included in a study of T cells in Graves' hyperthyroidism and ophthalmopathy. The CDR3 has 14 residues. CDR1 and CDR2 from the germline V gene are KGHDR and SFDVKD. The V gene lost 3 bases and the J gene lost 4 bases, with 11 bases spanning the gap.

Specimen: blood. This chain joins TRBV24-1 and TRBJ1-1; D may be TRBD1 (6 bases). The sequence derives from a man aged 50 or older with Graves' hyperthyroidism. CDR3 in DNA: TGTGCCACCAGTGATGCGACAGGCACCACTGAAGCTTTCTTT. Translating gives CATSDATGTTEAFF.